The 25 T cell receptor beta chains given below trace back to one sample, sequenced in a study of T-cell memory formation after mild COVID-19. MiXCR, applied by TCRdb to the 5' RACE reads, yields one record per CDR3 protein. The data contain about 350,000 distinct CDR3 sequences, 20% to 25% of them singletons. The sample comprised PBMCs or a T cell subset sorted from them (not recorded which). All receptors come from a man aged 18 to 35 who had mild COVID-19 (a few samples of this study predate the infection). Cell type and time point are not known.

This clonotype came up a few times. V and J are TRBV7-8 and TRBJ2-7; D is perhaps TRBD1 (5 bases). CDR1 SGHVS and CDR2 FQNEAQ come from the germline V gene. V was trimmed by 0 bases and J by 2 bases, leaving 8 bases between them. The CDR3 runs 14 residues. DNA for the CDR3: TGTGCCAGCAGCTTAGCGGAGACAGCCTACGAGCAGTACGTC. Its translation is CASSLAETAYEQYV.

This clonotype showed up many times. V is TRBV4-1 and J is TRBJ2-3; 7 nucleotides align to TRBD2. Trimming cost V 5 bases and J 2 bases; bases outside gene matches: 7. CDR1 is MGHRA and CDR2 is YSYEKL in the germline V gene. The length of the CDR3 is 15 residues. The CDR3 bases are TGCGCCAGCAGCTACGCGGGGGTCATCACAGATACGCAGTATTTT. As protein: CASSYAGVITDTQYF.

This clonotype was picked up many times. The gene calls are TRBV5-4 and TRBJ1-2; tentatively, D is TRBD1 (6 bases). There are 15 residues in the CDR3. CDR1 and CDR2 from the germline V gene are SGHNT and YYREEE (reference sequence). V dropped 5 bases and J dropped 2 bases, with 16 bases sitting between them. CDR3 DNA sequence: TGTGCCAGCAGATCCACAGGGTCGGGGAACTATGGCTACACCTTC. Its translation is CASRSTGSGNYGYTF.

The V call is TRBV28, the J call TRBJ2-7, with 8 bases identical to TRBD1. Germline V gene lookup returns CDR1 MDHEN and CDR2 SYDVKM. The CDR3 spans 12 residues. Losses at the gene ends were 4 bases for V and 5 bases for J; bases not matched to a gene: 1. The CDR3 DNA follows: TGTGCCAGCAGTTCCAGGGGGCACGAGCAGTACGTC. Translated, it gives CASSSRGHEQYV.

This chain joins TRBV20-1 and TRBJ1-1; a possible D gene is TRBD1 (5 bases). This CDR3 is 12 amino acids long. V shed 5 bases and J shed 2 bases, with 9 bases lying between them. Germline V gene sequence: CDR1 DFQATT, CDR2 SNEGSKA (reference sequence). The CDR3 nucleotides read TGCAGTGCTTTGGGGCCTAACACTGAAGCTTTCTTT. Translation gives CSALGPNTEAFF.

This clonotype has more than one count but fewer than ten. The chain combines TRBV20-1 with TRBJ2-3; D tentatively reads TRBD1 or TRBD2 (5 bases each). V was trimmed by 6 bases and J by 5 bases, leaving 12 bases between them. The CDR3 has 12 residues. Germline CDR1 and CDR2: DFQATT and SNEGSKA (reference sequence). CDR3 in amino acids: CSAKERGDTQYF. CDR3 in DNA: TGCAGTGCAAAGGAGAGGGGAGATACGCAGTATTTT.

The chain joins TRBV7-2 to TRBJ1-5; maybe TRBD1 (5 bases). Trimming stripped 1 base from V and 6 bases from J, with 16 bases between. Germline assignment: CDR1 SGHTA and CDR2 FQGNSA. This CDR3 has 16 amino acids. CDR3 protein: CASSLGPPEGSQPQHF. The CDR3 DNA reads TGTGCCAGCAGCTTAGGTCCGCCCGAGGGGAGTCAGCCCCAGCATTTT. The full variable domain, completed using reference TRBV7-2 and TRBJ1-5, is GAGVSQSPSNKVTEKGKDVELRCDPISGHTALYWYRQSLGQGLEFLIYFQGNSAPDKSGLPSDRFSAERTGGSVSTLTIQRTQQEDSAVYLCASSLGPPEGSQPQHFGDGTRLSIL.

In DNA, the CDR3 is TGTGCCAGCAGCTTGGGGGCAGGGCCTTACGAGCAGTACTTC. Translated, it gives CASSLGAGPYEQYF. This sequence joins TRBV7-3 and TRBJ2-7; D is perhaps TRBD1 (6 bases). CDR1 is SGHTA and CDR2 is FQGTGA in the germline V gene. V lost 3 bases to trimming and J lost 4 bases, with 13 bases between them. This CDR3 has 14 amino acids.

V is TRBV4-2 and J is TRBJ2-7; 8 bases match TRBD2. Germline V gene lookup returns CDR1 LGHNA and CDR2 YNFKEQ. J lost 4 bases, V lost 0 bases, and 8 bases had no gene match. The CDR3 loop spans 16 amino acids. CDR3 sequence reads: CASSQDLTSGAYEQYF. CDR3 DNA: TGTGCCAGCAGCCAAGATTTAACTAGCGGAGCTTACGAGCAGTACTTC.

The chain recombines TRBV10-3 with TRBJ1-3; D gene ambiguous. Trimming removed 0 bases from V and 0 bases from J, with 3 bases in between. The CDR3 length is 14 residues. The germline gives CDR1 ENHRY, CDR2 SYGVKD. CDR3 bases: TGTGCCATCAGTGAGTCCAGCTCTGGAAACACCATATATTTT. Its protein product is CAISESSSGNTIYF.

The V and J genes are TRBV6-6 and TRBJ1-5; 7 positions match TRBD1. Looked up from germline, CDR1 is MNHNY and CDR2 is SVGAGI (reference sequence). The CDR3 runs 15 residues. V shed 4 bases and J 6 bases; nucleotides not matched to a gene: 9. The CDR3 loop reads CASSSRQGSVQPQHF. The CDR3 DNA is TGTGCCAGCAGTTCTAGACAGGGATCGGTTCAGCCCCAGCATTTT.

There are many counts of this clonotype. The gene calls are TRBV11-2 and TRBJ1-1; no clear D gene. Per the germline V gene, CDR1 is SGHAT and CDR2 is FQNNGV. V was pared by 5 bases and J by 4 bases, with 14 bases between. This CDR3 spans 14 amino acids. The CDR3 DNA reads as TGTGCCAGCAGCCCCGGGTCGGGCGGCACTGAAGCTTTCTTT. Its protein is CASSPGSGGTEAFF. The entire variable domain, with the rest obtained from reference TRBV11-2 and TRBJ1-1, is as follows: EAGVAQSPRYKIIEKRQSVAFWCNPISGHATLYWYQQILGQGPKLLIQFQNNGVVDDSQLPKDRFSAERLKGVDSTLKIQPAKLEDSAVYLCASSPGSGGTEAFFGQGTRLTVV.

This clonotype came up a few times. The CDR3 reads CASSQGGPREQFF. In nucleotides, the CDR3 is TGCGCCAGCAGCCAAGGGGGGCCGCGGGAGCAGTTCTTC. The chain links TRBV4-1 to TRBJ2-1, with a weak D call TRBD1 (6 bases). V was pared by 1 base and J by 10 bases, with 11 bases between. The V gene's germline CDR1 is MGHRA and CDR2 YSYEKL. The CDR3 has 13 residues.

This clonotype came up a few times. The genes are TRBV28 and TRBJ1-2; tentatively, D is TRBD1 (5 bases). The CDR3 has 14 residues. In germline, CDR1 is MDHEN, CDR2 SYDVKM. V lost 6 bases and J 2 bases, leaving 13 bases between the germline ends. CDR3 nucleotides: TGTGCCAGCAGCCCGTCGGACACCAACTATGGCTACACCTTC. Amino acid sequence: CASSPSDTNYGYTF.

The genes are TRBV9 and TRBJ2-1, with D perhaps being TRBD1 or TRBD2 (6 bases each). The V end was cut by 4 bases, the J end by 7 bases, with 18 bases between. Germline V gene sequence: CDR1 SGDLS, CDR2 YYNGEE. The CDR3 is 15 amino acids. For the CDR3, the DNA is TGTGCCAGCAGCCTCGGGGGCGGGTTCTTTAATGAGCAGTTCTTC. Its translation is CASSLGGGFFNEQFF.

The genes are TRBV9 and TRBJ2-1, with D maybe TRBD2 (6 bases). The ends were cut back, 4 bases at V and 6 bases at J, with 17 bases in the middle. Germline CDR1 SGDLS, CDR2 YYNGEE. The CDR3 is 15 amino acids. The CDR3, as DNA: TGTGCCAGCAGCCCCCGCGGGGCCCCCCTCAATGAGCAGTTCTTC. It specifies CASSPRGAPLNEQFF.

The chain carries TRBV20-1 and TRBJ1-3, with no clear D. Trimming removed 6 bases from V and 4 bases from J, with 13 bases in between. This CDR3 comprises 13 residues. The germline V gene encodes CDR1 DFQATT and CDR2 SNEGSKA (reference sequence). The CDR3 region has the DNA TGCAGTGCCGACCGGGAATCCGGAAACACCATATATTTT. Translated: CSADRESGNTIYF.

This chain joins TRBV7-9 and TRBJ1-1; a weak D match, TRBD1 (5 bases). CDR1 and CDR2 from the germline V gene are SEHNR and FQNEAQ (reference sequence). CDR3 length equals 15 residues. V lost 1 base, J lost 4 bases, and 13 bases lay in between. CDR3 amino acids: CASSLDGAQFTEAFF. The CDR3 DNA reads as TGTGCCAGCAGCTTAGATGGGGCCCAATTCACTGAAGCTTTCTTT.

This clonotype was counted a few times. The chain employs TRBV5-1 and TRBJ2-7, with 7 bases matching TRBD1. CDR3 length equals 15 residues. The V gene end was trimmed by 3 bases and the J gene end by 3 bases; junction bases not matched to a gene: 9. Germline V gene lookup returns CDR1 SGHRS and CDR2 YFSETQ. CDR3 nucleotides: TGCGCCAGCAGCTCGGATGGGACAGTTGGCTACGAGCAGTACTTC. Amino acids: CASSSDGTVGYEQYF.

A remark on this clonotype: The DNA is left out, because the CDR3 cannot be placed on it with certainty; the CDR3 is given as TCRdb lists it. V is TRBV6-2 or TRBV6-3 and J is TRBJ1-5; the table gives TRBD1 as D, unverified against the DNA. The CDR3 has 18 residues if both end residues are counted. Looked up from germline, CDR1 is MNHEY and CDR2 is SVGEGT. The CDR3 sequence is CASSSSGQGQYSNQPQHF.

CDR3 amino acids: CASTYYTPQGAGSEAFF. The CDR3 DNA sequence: TGTGCCAGCACCTACTACACACCTCAGGGGGCAGGGTCTGAAGCTTTCTTT. This rearrangement joins TRBV27 to TRBJ1-1; 8 nucleotides line up with TRBD1. The ends lost 7 bases at V and 6 bases at J; junction bases unmatched: 19. CDR3 length equals 17 residues. Germline CDR1 and CDR2: MNHEY and SMNVEV (reference sequence).

This clonotype came up a few times. The CDR3 DNA is TGCGCCAGCAGCCAAGGGTCGAGGGATACGCAGTATTTT. Protein sequence: CASSQGSRDTQYF. The V call is TRBV4-3, the J call TRBJ2-3; no definite D call. The CDR3 spans 13 residues. Germline-derived CDR1 and CDR2 are LGHNA and YSLEER. V dropped 1 base and J dropped 6 bases, with 8 bases sitting between them.

The genes are TRBV9 and TRBJ1-1; no definite D call. CDR3 length: 16 residues. V was trimmed by 0 bases and J by 7 bases, leaving 19 bases between them. Germline CDR1 SGDLS, CDR2 YYNGEE. As DNA, the CDR3 is TGTGCCAGCAGCGTAGGGTTGGGCGGATCGAGATTTGAAGCTTTCTTT. This encodes CASSVGLGGSRFEAFF.

This clonotype was observed once. The chain uses TRBV10-3 and TRBJ2-3, with D perhaps TRBD1 (5 bases). Germline assignment: CDR1 ENHRY and CDR2 SYGVKD. This CDR3 contains 17 residues. Trimming took 10 bases from V and 0 from J, leaving 23 bases between them. The CDR3 loop is CATRSGPGITSTDTQYF. In nucleotides, the CDR3 is TGTGCCACCCGTTCCGGCCCAGGGATTACTAGCACAGATACGCAGTATTTT.

This clonotype was counted only a few times. The chain couples TRBV5-1 to TRBJ1-1; 9 nucleotides agree with TRBD1. There are 14 residues in the CDR3. CDR1 SGHRS and CDR2 YFSETQ come from the germline V gene. The junction had 3 bases not matched to a gene; V was cut back by 2 bases and J by 4 bases. The CDR3: CASSLGDRATEAFF. In DNA form, the CDR3 reads TGCGCCAGCAGCTTAGGGGACAGGGCCACTGAAGCTTTCTTT. Full variable domain (remainder filled in from reference TRBV5-1 and TRBJ1-1): KAGVTQTPRYLIKTRGQQVTLSCSPISGHRSVSWYQQTPGQGLQFLFEYFSETQRNKGNFPGRFSGRQFSNSRSEMNVSTLELGDSALYLCASSLGDRATEAFFGQGTRLTVV.